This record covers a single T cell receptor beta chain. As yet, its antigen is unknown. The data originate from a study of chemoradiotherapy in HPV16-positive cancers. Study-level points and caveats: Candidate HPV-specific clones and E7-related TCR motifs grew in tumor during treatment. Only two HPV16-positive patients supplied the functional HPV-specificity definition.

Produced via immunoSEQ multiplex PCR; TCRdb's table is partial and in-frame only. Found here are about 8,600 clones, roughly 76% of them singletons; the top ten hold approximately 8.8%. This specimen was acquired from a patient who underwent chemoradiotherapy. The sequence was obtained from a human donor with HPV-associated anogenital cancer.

The CDR3 spells CASSIGGAGYNEQFF. DNA for the CDR3: TGTGCCAGTAGTATTGGAGGGGCGGGCTACAATGAGCAGTTCTTC. The chain has TRBV19 and TRBJ2-1, with a possible D match to TRBD2 (6 bases). This CDR3 spans 15 amino acids. Per the germline V gene, CDR1 is LNHDA and CDR2 is SQIVND (reference sequence). V was cut by 3 bases and J by 3 bases, with 12 bases left in between.